This is a list of T cell receptor beta chains from one sample in a study of shared clonotypes between healthy human individuals. Using immunoSEQ multiplex PCR, the repertoire was profiled, and TCRdb retains in-frame clones only, with some absent. The sample lists about 600,000 clones; 95% to 98% were seen once. Source material: naive CD8+ T cells sorted from blood. These receptors all come from a man aged 30 to 39 in good health. CDR3s include the opening cysteine and the closing phenylalanine or tryptophan. A D gene is named only where the DNA matches it firmly. Expanded clones are given a class, and other clones once, few, many or no size at all.

>-|TRBV2|-|TRBJ2-2
TGTGCCACCCCGGGTAGTGACCCCCGGGAGCTGTTTTTT
CATPGSDPRELFF
>TRBD2|TRBV5-4|-|TRBJ2-7
TGTGCCAGCAGCTTGAGGGAGGGCCTTTACTACGAGCAGTACTTC
CASSLREGLYYEQYF
>-|TRBV6-5|-|TRBJ2-2
TGTGCCAGCAGTTTGACAGGTGGGGTCACCGGGGAGCTGTTTTTT
CASSLTGGVTGELFF
>TRBD2|TRBV12-5|-|TRBJ2-2
TGTGCTAGTGGTTTGGCCCTGGGACTAGCGAACACCGGGGAGCTGTTTTTT
CASGLALGLANTGELFF
>-|TRBV29-1|-|TRBJ2-2
TGCAGCGTTGGGGTCGCGAACACCGGGGAGCTGTTTTTT
CSVGVANTGELFF
>-|TRBV5-1|-|TRBJ2-3
TGCGCCAGCAGCTTGGTTCAGGGCCGCACAGATACGCAGTATTTT
CASSLVQGRTDTQYF
>-|TRBV30|-|TRBJ2-1
TGTGCCTGGAGTGTACCTGGGGCACTATACAATGAGCAGTTCTTC
CAWSVPGALYNEQFF
>-|TRBV7-9|-|TRBJ2-1
TGTGCCAGCAGCCCCCCCGCTGGATTCAATGAGCAGTTCTTC
CASSPPAGFNEQFF
>-|TRBV5-8|-|TRBJ1-1
TGTGCCAGCAGCTTGGGTTGGAACACTGAAGCTTTCTTT
CASSLGWNTEAFF
>-|TRBV7-9|-|TRBJ2-7
TGTGCCAGCAGCCCAGCACAGGGCAACGAGCAGTACTTC
CASSPAQGNEQYF
>TRBD2|TRBV27|-|TRBJ2-2
TGTGCCAGCAGTTCAATAGCGGGAGCGAACACCGGGGAGCTGTTTTTT
CASSSIAGANTGELFF
>-|TRBV27|-|TRBJ2-5
TGTGCCAGCAGAAGCACAGGGTTCCCAGAGACCCAGTACTTC
CASRSTGFPETQYF
>TRBD1|TRBV9|-|TRBJ1-5
TGTGCCAGCACCACGGGAAGGACAGGGAATGTCATAGGGGATCAGCCCCAGCATTTT
CASTTGRTGNVIGDQPQHF
>-|TRBV2|-|TRBJ2-5
TGTGCCAGCAGTGCGAGGTTCGACAGCCCTCAAGAGACCCAGTACTTC
CASSARFDSPQETQYF
>-|TRBV9|once|TRBJ2-2
TGTGCCAGCAGCGTCGCTAGCAGGAACACCGGGGAGCTGTTTTTT
CASSVASRNTGELFF
>TRBD2|TRBV29-1|-|TRBJ2-1
TGCAGCGTTGAGGTAGCGGGAGTAAATGAGCAGTTCTTC
CSVEVAGVNEQFF
>TRBD2|TRBV4-3|-|TRBJ2-2
TGCGCCAGCAGCCAAGATCGAGTAGCGGGAGATAATACCGGGGAGCTGTTTTTT
CASSQDRVAGDNTGELFF
>-|TRBV7-8|-|TRBJ1-1
TGTGCCAGCAGCTTAGCCGGGACGGAAGAAGCTTTCTTT
CASSLAGTEEAFF
>-|TRBV28|-|TRBJ1-2
TGTGCCAGCAGTTTGGGGGAGGAGGATGGCTACACCTTC
CASSLGEEDGYTF
>-|TRBV6-5|-|TRBJ1-2
TGTGCCAGCAGTTACTCGAGGGGGAGGATCGATGGCTACACCTTC
CASSYSRGRIDGYTF
>TRBD2|TRBV27|-|TRBJ2-2
TGTGCCAGCAGACCGATACTAGCGGGAGGCCCCTCGAACACCGGGGAGCTGTTTTTT
CASRPILAGGPSNTGELFF
>-|TRBV10-2|-|TRBJ1-5
TGCGCCAGCGGAAGGGGTCAGCCCCAGCATTTT
CASGRGQPQHF
>-|TRBV19|-|TRBJ2-7
TGTGCCAGTAGTATCAGTGCCAGCTCCTACGAGCAGTACTTC
CASSISASSYEQYF